The 28 T cell receptor beta chains given below trace back to one sample, sequenced in a study of cytomegalovirus exposure and HLA in healthy donors. The primer mix had 60 Vbeta and 13 Jbeta primers. Clones were sequenced by immunoSEQ multiplex PCR, and TCRdb holds only the in-frame ones, with some missing. The sample lists some 170,000 clones; approximately 78% were seen once. Sequencing used PBMCs. The receptor source for this set is a human donor in good health.

The J gene is TRBJ2-6, the V gene TRBV2; TRBD1 matches 8 bases. V lost 10 bases and J lost 3; bases outside the gene matches: 8. Germline assignment: CDR1 SNHLY and CDR2 FYNNEI. The CDR3 runs 15 residues. For the CDR3, the DNA is TGTGCCAAGGACAGGGTGGAATTTGGGGCCAACGTCCTGACTTTC. Translated: CAKDRVEFGANVLTF.

The genes are TRBV29-1 and TRBJ1-5, with 7 bases matching TRBD1. Germline V lookup: CDR1 SQVTM, CDR2 ANQGSEA. J was trimmed by 5 bases and V by 6 bases; bases with no gene match: 7. This CDR3 is 13 amino acids long. Here the CDR3 reads CSVQTGLDQPQHF. CDR3 DNA sequence: TGCAGCGTGCAGACAGGGTTGGATCAGCCCCAGCATTTT. The full variable domain, its missing parts supplied by reference TRBV29-1 and TRBJ1-5, is SAVISQKPSRDICQRGTSLTIQCQVDSQVTMMFWYRQQPGQSLTLIATANQGSEATYESGFVIDKFPISRPNLTFSTLTVSNMSPEDSSIYLCSVQTGLDQPQHFGDGTRLSIL.

In regard to this clone: Different DNA sequences within this sample yield the same CDR3. The V and J genes are TRBV9 and TRBJ1-2; 9 bases match TRBD1. V lost 2 bases and J lost 2; bases outside the gene matches: 1. This CDR3 has 14 residues. The germline V gene has CDR1 SGDLS and CDR2 YYNGEE. As DNA, the CDR3 is TGTGCCAGCAGCGTCGGACAGGGGAACTATGGCTACACCTTC. This encodes CASSVGQGNYGYTF.

V usage is TRBV18 and J usage is TRBJ1-3; TRBD1 is a possible D gene (5 bases). This CDR3 region has 18 residues. Trimming left V 2 bases short and J 0 bases short, with 17 bases between. Germline CDR1 reads KGHSH; CDR2 reads LQKENI. The CDR3 DNA reads TGTGCCAGCTCACCAGGTCGGGGGAGGCTGAGCTCTGGAAACACCATATATTTT. Translating gives CASSPGRGRLSSGNTIYF. The full variable domain, in which reference TRBV18 and TRBJ1-3 provide the parts outside the CDR3, is NAGVMQNPRHLVRRRGQEARLRCSPMKGHSHVYWYRQLPEEGLKFMVYLQKENIIDESGMPKERFSAEFPKEGPSILRIQQVVRGDSAAYFCASSPGRGRLSSGNTIYFGEGSWLTVV.

This clone was detected only a few times. The V and J genes are TRBV4-3 and TRBJ2-2; TRBD2 is a possible D gene (5 bases). Germline values: CDR1 LGHNA, CDR2 YSLEER. V lost 0 bases and J lost 3, with 11 bases in between. The CDR3 consists of 16 residues. The CDR3 sequence is CASSQDRGKYTGELFF. The DNA of the CDR3 is TGCGCCAGCAGCCAAGATCGAGGGAAGTACACCGGGGAGCTGTTTTTT.

The gene calls are TRBV13 and TRBJ1-2; 12 bases are a match to TRBD1. The CDR3 covers 16 residues. The trim removed 5 bases at V and 6 bases at J, leaving 10 bases unmatched. Germline CDR1 PRHDT, CDR2 FYEKMQ (reference sequence). DNA for the CDR3: TGTGCCAGCAGCGACAGGGACAGGGGGCGCTTCGATGGCTACACCTTC. Amino acids: CASSDRDRGRFDGYTF.

V usage is TRBV19 and J usage is TRBJ2-1; 10 positions match TRBD2. CDR3 length equals 17 residues. From germline, CDR1 is LNHDA and CDR2 SQIVND (reference sequence). V shed 4 bases, J shed 0 bases, and the junction held 6 bases outside the gene matches. CDR3 nucleotide sequence: TGTGCCAGTAGTAGATTAGCGGGGGGAGGCTCCTACAATGAGCAGTTCTTC. It encodes CASSRLAGGGSYNEQFF.

The chain employs TRBV29-1 and TRBJ2-5; 7 bases align to TRBD1. The junction had 7 bases not matched to a gene; V was cut back by 5 bases and J by 7 bases. Germline V lookup: CDR1 SQVTM, CDR2 ANQGSEA. CDR3 length: 12 residues. This chain's CDR3 is CSVSDRAGTQYF. For the CDR3, the DNA is TGCAGCGTTTCAGACAGGGCGGGGACCCAGTACTTC.

V usage is TRBV2 and J usage is TRBJ2-3; 8 bases are a match to TRBD2. V trimming: 6 bases; J trimming: 8 bases; junction bases outside the gene matches: 13. Germline assignment: CDR1 SNHLY and CDR2 FYNNEI. The CDR3 length is 15 residues. CDR3 in amino acids: CASRRRDSGGGTQYF. CDR3 bases: TGTGCCAGCAGGCGCCGGGACTCCGGGGGGGGTACGCAGTATTTT.

The chain uses TRBV6-6 and TRBJ1-5; TRBD1 matches 9 bases. From germline, CDR1 is MNHNY and CDR2 SVGAGI (reference sequence). V was clipped by 2 bases and J by 9 bases; unmatched bases: 8. There are 15 residues in the CDR3. The CDR3 sequence: CASSYGGDRGTPQHF. In nucleotides, the CDR3 is TGTGCCAGCAGTTACGGGGGCGACAGGGGGACGCCCCAGCATTTT.

The count of this clone is one. The chain joins TRBV6-1 to TRBJ2-5; possible D gene TRBD2, 6 bases. Deletions cut 0 bases from V and 2 bases from J, with 16 bases between. The germline gives CDR1 MNHNS, CDR2 SASEGT. This CDR3 has 17 amino acids. Here the CDR3 DNA reads TGTGCCAGCAGTGAAGCCGTGGGCGGGACTCATCAAGAGACCCAGTACTTC. Protein sequence: CASSEAVGGTHQETQYF.

The genes are TRBV11-2 and TRBJ1-5, with D possibly being TRBD1 (5 bases). CDR1 and CDR2 (germline): SGHAT, FQNNGV. V was shortened by 2 bases and J by 5 bases, with 7 bases between the two germline ends. The CDR3 sequence is 13 residues long. The CDR3 bases are TGTGCCAGCAGCTTACAGGGCGATCAGCCCCAGCATTTT. The encoded protein is CASSLQGDQPQHF.

The chain joins TRBV19 to TRBJ1-3; D is possibly TRBD1 (5 bases). The V and J ends lost 10 bases and 0 bases respectively, with 22 bases between them. Germline values: CDR1 LNHDA, CDR2 SQIVND (reference sequence). This CDR3 has 17 residues. The DNA of the CDR3 is TGTGCCACTCAAGGGGATCTGTTCTTTGGCTCTGGAAACACCATATATTTT. Residues: CATQGDLFFGSGNTIYF. The full variable domain, its missing parts supplied by reference TRBV19 and TRBJ1-3, is DGGITQSPKYLFRKEGQNVTLSCEQNLNHDAMYWYRQDPGQGLRLIYYSQIVNDFQKGDIAEGYSVSREKKESFPLTVTSAQKNPTAFYLCATQGDLFFGSGNTIYFGEGSWLTVV.

This chain connects TRBV7-9 to TRBJ1-2, with unresolved D. The V and J ends lost 2 bases and 7 bases respectively, with 8 bases between them. CDR3 size: 12 residues. Germline assignment: CDR1 SEHNR and CDR2 FQNEAQ (reference sequence). The CDR3 region is CASSLSESGYTF. The CDR3, as DNA: TGTGCCAGCAGCTTATCGGAGTCTGGCTACACCTTC.

The genes are TRBV25-1 and TRBJ2-7; TRBD2 matches at 8 bases. The length of the CDR3 is 13 residues. From germline, CDR1 is MGHDK and CDR2 SYGVNS. V shed 10 bases, J shed 1 base, and the junction held 6 bases outside the gene matches. The CDR3: CAIRLAYSYEQYF. The CDR3 DNA reads TGTGCCATCAGACTAGCGTATTCCTACGAGCAGTACTTC.

The CDR3 nucleotides read TGTGCTAGTGGTTCACAGGGGACAGGGGGGAGCACAGATACGCAGTATTTT. Translated: CASGSQGTGGSTDTQYF. The chain has TRBV12-5 and TRBJ2-3, with 11 bases matching TRBD1. V lost 4 bases and J lost 0; bases outside the gene matches: 6. The length of the CDR3 is 17 residues. Germline V CDR1 and CDR2: LGHNT, FRNRAP. The full variable domain, rest sourced from reference TRBV12-5 and TRBJ2-3, is DARVTQTPRHKVTEMGQEVTMRCQPILGHNTVFWYRQTMMQGLELLAYFRNRAPLDDSGMPKDRFSAEMPDATLATLKIQPSEPRDSAVYFCASGSQGTGGSTDTQYFGPGTRLTVL.

The CDR3 nucleotides read TGTGCCAGCAGTCCGGGACAGGACTATGGCTACACCTTC. Protein sequence: CASSPGQDYGYTF. The chain uses TRBV6-6 and TRBJ1-2; 8 nucleotides match TRBD1. V shed 5 bases, J shed 3 bases, and the junction held 2 bases outside the gene matches. Germline-derived CDR1 and CDR2 are MNHNY and SVGAGI (reference sequence). This CDR3 spans 13 amino acids.

V is TRBV7-2 and J is TRBJ2-5; D might be TRBD2 (5 bases). The CDR3 spans 14 residues. Trimming removed 1 base from V and 5 bases from J, with 11 bases in between. Germline V gene sequence: CDR1 SGHTA, CDR2 FQGNSA. CDR3 sequence (DNA): TGTGCCAGCAGCTTAGTCGCTCGAGGGGAGACCCAGTACTTC. Translating it yields CASSLVARGETQYF.

This chain connects TRBV5-5 to TRBJ1-1, with TRBD1 as a possible D gene (6 bases). This CDR3 comprises 14 residues. The V gene lost 2 bases and the J gene lost 3 bases, with 11 bases spanning the gap. Germline V lookup: CDR1 SGHKS, CDR2 YYEKEE (reference sequence). The DNA for the CDR3 is TGTGCCAGCAGCTTACAGGGAAGGGACACTGAAGCTTTCTTT. Protein sequence: CASSLQGRDTEAFF.

The chain's CDR3 is CASAGTEANYGYTF. In nucleotides, the CDR3 is TGCGCCAGCGCCGGGACAGAAGCTAACTATGGCTACACCTTC. The chain has TRBV10-2 and TRBJ1-2; 7 bases agree with TRBD1. The CDR3 has 14 residues. The ends lost 8 bases at V and 0 bases at J; junction bases unmatched: 6. Per the germline V gene, CDR1 is WSHSY and CDR2 is SAAADI.

This clone was found once. The chain uses TRBV2 and TRBJ2-7; D remains ambiguous. The CDR3 runs 11 residues. Germline CDR1 SNHLY, CDR2 FYNNEI. The V end was cut by 4 bases, the J end by 2 bases, with 3 bases between. CDR3 DNA sequence: TGTGCCAGCAGTGCCGCCTACGAGCAGTACTTC. Encoded protein: CASSAAYEQYF.

The chain recombines TRBV29-1 with TRBJ2-2; a possible D gene is TRBD1 (5 bases). The germline CDR1 and CDR2 sequences are SQVTM and ANQGSEA. V was pared by 8 bases and J by 5 bases, with 18 bases between. The CDR3 loop spans 14 amino acids. CDR3 DNA: TGCAGCCCTTTGGCCAGGGTGGAAACCGGGGAGCTGTTTTTT. It encodes CSPLARVETGELFF.

The chain uses TRBV6-5 and TRBJ2-5, with TRBD2 matching over 8 bases. The CDR3 extends over 14 amino acids. V lost 4 bases and J lost 4; bases outside the gene matches: 5. The germline CDR1 and CDR2 sequences are MNHEY and SVGAGI. The CDR3 DNA follows: TGTGCCAGCAGTTTCGGCGCGGGGGGAGAGACCCAGTACTTC. It is translated as CASSFGAGGETQYF.

The V call is TRBV5-6, the J call TRBJ1-6; 7 bases agree with TRBD1. The J segment lost 7 bases and the V segment lost 4 bases, leaving 5 bases of the junction unmatched. Per germline, CDR1 SGHDT and CDR2 YYEEEE. The CDR3 is made up of 14 amino acids. DNA for the CDR3: TGTGCCAGCAGCCCGACAGGGTTGAATTCACCCCTCCACTTT. It translates to CASSPTGLNSPLHF.

This clone was observed once. The gene calls are TRBV11-2 and TRBJ2-2; TRBD2 matches at 7 bases. Trimming cost V 5 bases and J 6 bases; bases outside gene matches: 12. Per the germline V gene, CDR1 is SGHAT and CDR2 is FQNNGV. The CDR3 has 16 residues. DNA of the CDR3: TGTGCCAGCAGCCGCGACGGGGGGAATCGGCCCGGGGAGCTGTTTTTT. Its translation: CASSRDGGNRPGELFF. Together with reference TRBV11-2 and TRBJ2-2, the CDR3 gives the full variable domain: EAGVAQSPRYKIIEKRQSVAFWCNPISGHATLYWYQQILGQGPKLLIQFQNNGVVDDSQLPKDRFSAERLKGVDSTLKIQPAKLEDSAVYLCASSRDGGNRPGELFFGEGSRLTVL.

The chain has TRBV27 and TRBJ1-5; the D is unclear. Looked up from germline, CDR1 is MNHEY and CDR2 is SMNVEV (reference sequence). The CDR3 runs to 13 residues. Trimming took off 5 bases at V and 5 bases at J, with 10 bases between the two ends. The CDR3 region is CASSLLGDQPQHF. Here the CDR3 DNA reads TGTGCCAGCAGTCTCCTCGGGGATCAGCCCCAGCATTTT.

This clone was observed a single time. The chain couples TRBV20-1 to TRBJ1-1, with D possibly matching TRBD1 (5 bases). The CDR3 has 11 amino acids. Per germline, CDR1 DFQATT and CDR2 SNEGSKA (reference sequence). Trimming removed 5 bases from V and 7 bases from J, with 11 bases in between. As DNA, the CDR3 is TGCAGTGCTCAACGACAGTGTGAAGCTTTCTTT. This gives the protein CSAQRQCEAFF.

The chain carries TRBV10-3 and TRBJ2-5; 8 bases match TRBD1. The end of the DNA aligns better with TRBJ2-7, so the J call may be wrong. The CDR3 contains 17 residues. Germline CDR1 reads ENHRY; CDR2 reads SYGVKD. The chain's CDR3 is CAISAPPQDRVSYEQYF. The CDR3 DNA reads TGTGCCATCAGTGCCCCTCCGCAGGACAGGGTAAGCTACGAGCAGTACTTC.